The clone carrying this TCR beta chain rates as medium-sized. Its antigen is not identified. Study processing details: Out-of-frame sequences were removed, leaving 2,204,828 distinct TCRbeta sequences. Produced via immunoSEQ multiplex PCR; TCRdb's table is partial and in-frame only. The DNA was the basis for D and trimming; V, J and clone size are from that table. The table records fewer than 40,000 clones, roughly 78% of them present only once. This specimen comes from a study of memory CD4+ T cells and cytomegalovirus serostatus. Single viable CD3+CD4+CD8-CD45RO+ cells were sorted as the memory CD4+ T cells. The CDR3 consists of 13 residues. CDR1 and CDR2 from the germline V gene are MNHEY and SMNVEV (reference sequence). V lost 5 bases and J lost 4; bases outside the gene matches: 3. Findings and limits, study-wide: CD4+ memory repertoires contained 67 of 164 reported CMV TCRbeta sequences.

The chain uses TRBV27 and TRBJ1-2; TRBD1 aligns across 8 bases. The TCR comes from an adult in good health and CMV-seropositive. The source material was memory CD4+ T cells from blood. CDR3 sequence reads: CASSKGQGYGYTF. The CDR3 DNA is TGTGCCAGCAGTAAAGGACAGGGCTATGGCTACACCTTC.